One and the same sample provided the 7 T cell receptor beta chains below, sequenced in a study of early T cells in non-severe SARS-CoV-2 infection. TCRdb reprocessed the 5' RACE reads with MiXCR, giving one entry per CDR3 protein. The sample records 40,000 to 60,000 distinct CDR3 sequences, about 7.8% being singletons. Material: whole blood. All receptors derive from an adult who was a healthcare worker with PCR-confirmed SARS-CoV-2 infection or an uninfected control (not recorded which).

This chain uses TRBV3-1 with TRBJ1-6; no definite D call. Trimming left V 1 base short and J 7 bases short, with 8 bases between. Germline CDR1 LGHDT, CDR2 YNNKEL (reference sequence). The CDR3 runs to 14 residues. The CDR3 loop is CASSQVSLNSPLHF. CDR3 sequence (DNA): TGTGCCAGCAGCCAAGTCAGCCTGAATTCACCCCTCCACTTT.

This clonotype turned up a few times. The V gene is TRBV6-2 or TRBV6-3, the J gene TRBJ2-5; D tentatively fits TRBD1 or TRBD2 (5 bases each). Between the trimmed V and J ends, which lost 4 bases and 8 bases, there was a span of 8 bases. Germline CDR1 MNHEY, CDR2 SVGEGT. The CDR3 is made up of 11 amino acids. The CDR3 protein is CASSFGGTQYF. The DNA of the CDR3 is TGTGCCAGCAGTTTTGGGGGAACCCAGTACTTC.

This clonotype appeared many times. V is TRBV12-3 or TRBV12-4 and J is TRBJ1-1; D is unclear. Trimming shortened V by 4 bases and J by 4 bases, and 4 bases separated the two germline ends. There are 11 residues in the CDR3. The CDR3 DNA reads TGTGCCAGCAGTTATAGCACTGAAGCTTTCTTT. It specifies CASSYSTEAFF.

This clonotype showed up many times. The genes are TRBV6-4 and TRBJ2-2, with TRBD2 identical over 10 bases. In germline, CDR1 is MRHNA, CDR2 SNTAGT. This CDR3 comprises 15 residues. The V segment lost 3 bases and the J segment 2 bases; nucleotides outside the gene matches: 0. CDR3 DNA: TGTGCCAGCAGTGAACTAGCGGGAAACACCGGGGAGCTGTTTTTT. Its protein product is CASSELAGNTGELFF.

This clonotype was seen more than once but under ten times. This rearrangement joins TRBV5-1 to TRBJ2-7; weak D call: TRBD2 (6 bases). Germline loops: CDR1 SGHRS, CDR2 YFSETQ. This CDR3 spans 15 amino acids. V lost 0 bases and J 0 bases, leaving 10 bases between the germline ends. The CDR3 nucleotides are TGCGCCAGCAGCTTGGGACTAGGGGCCTCCTACGAGCAGTACTTC. Translated, it gives CASSLGLGASYEQYF.

This clonotype was seen at least ten times. This chain connects TRBV20-1 to TRBJ1-4; D not resolved. The CDR3 length is 13 residues. In germline, CDR1 is DFQATT, CDR2 SNEGSKA (reference sequence). Trimming took off 3 bases at V and 7 bases at J, with 12 bases between the two ends. The CDR3: CSASSPQLEKLFF. Written as DNA, the CDR3 is TGCAGTGCTAGTTCCCCTCAACTTGAAAAACTGTTTTTT.

There are a few counts of this clonotype. V gene TRBV11-2 combines with J gene TRBJ2-5, with 8 bases aligning to TRBD1. This CDR3 is 14 amino acids long. Trimming at V came to 2 bases and at J to 5 bases, leaving 4 bases not matched to a gene. From germline, CDR1 is SGHAT and CDR2 FQNNGV. As DNA, the CDR3 is TGTGCCAGCAGCTTAAGGACAGGGCGGGAGACCCAGTACTTC. It specifies CASSLRTGRETQYF.